This TCR beta chain was retrieved from a study of control samples from healthy donors and cancer patients. TCRdb's copy holds only in-frame clones and misses some; the assay was immunoSEQ multiplex PCR. The table records tens of thousands of clones, around 93% of them present only once. Germline lookup yields CDR1 MGHDK and CDR2 SYGVNS. The CDR3 spans 15 residues. V gave up 4 bases and J gave up 1 base, with 13 bases separating them. This receptor was identified in a man aged 30 to 45 with colorectal cancer. Material for sequencing was PBMCs. V and J are TRBV25-1 and TRBJ1-1, with D maybe TRBD1 (6 bases). CDR3 sequence: CASSGMGAPNTEAFF. Here the CDR3 DNA reads TGTGCCAGCAGTGGTATGGGGGCCCCGAACACTGAAGCTTTCTTT. Variable domain in full (rest from reference TRBV25-1 and TRBJ1-1): EADIYQTPRYLVIGTGKKITLECSQTMGHDKMYWYQQDPGMELHLIHYSYGVNSTEKGDLSSESTVSRIRTEHFPLTLESARPSHTSQYLCASSGMGAPNTEAFFGQGTRLTVV.